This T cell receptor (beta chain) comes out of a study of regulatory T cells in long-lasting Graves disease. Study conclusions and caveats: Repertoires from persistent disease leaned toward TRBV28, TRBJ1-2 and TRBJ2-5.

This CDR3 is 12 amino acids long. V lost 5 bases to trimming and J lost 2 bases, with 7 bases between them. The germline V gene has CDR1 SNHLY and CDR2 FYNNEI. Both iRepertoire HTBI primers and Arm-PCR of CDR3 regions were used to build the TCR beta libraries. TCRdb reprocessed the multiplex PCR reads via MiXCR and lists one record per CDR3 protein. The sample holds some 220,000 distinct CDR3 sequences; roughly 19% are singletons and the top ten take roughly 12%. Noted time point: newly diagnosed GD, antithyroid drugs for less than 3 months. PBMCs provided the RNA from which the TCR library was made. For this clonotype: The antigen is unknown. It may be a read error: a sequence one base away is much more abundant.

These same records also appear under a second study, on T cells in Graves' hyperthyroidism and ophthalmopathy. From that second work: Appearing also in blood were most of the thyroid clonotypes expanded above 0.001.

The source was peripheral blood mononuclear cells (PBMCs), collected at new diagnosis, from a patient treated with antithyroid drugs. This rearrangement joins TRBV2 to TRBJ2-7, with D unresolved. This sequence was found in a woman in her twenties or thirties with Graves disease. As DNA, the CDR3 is TGTGCCAGCAGTTCACAGACCTACGAGCAGTACTTC. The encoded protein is CASSSQTYEQYF.